These 10 T cell receptor beta chains originate from one sample sequenced in a study of blood T cell repertoires in COVID-19. Clones were read by immunoSEQ multiplex PCR, and TCRdb kept only the in-frame ones, dropping some. This sample carries over 200,000 clones, around nine tenths of them seen once, and the ten largest clones take around 0.84%. Specimen: peripheral blood. The receptors stem from a man aged 60-69 years with COVID-19, enrolled during active disease.

This rearrangement joins TRBV5-1 to TRBJ1-1, with D possibly matching TRBD1 (6 bases). CDR1 is SGHRS and CDR2 is YFSETQ in the germline V gene. V lost 5 bases, J lost 5 bases, and 16 bases lay in between. This CDR3 comprises 14 residues. CDR3 amino acids: CASSRGGARTEAFF. In nucleotides, the CDR3 is TGCGCCAGCAGTCGGGGGGGCGCTCGGACTGAAGCTTTCTTT.

This clone was seen a single time. This rearrangement joins TRBV5-6 to TRBJ1-4, with D possibly being TRBD1 (6 bases). The CDR3 loop spans 16 amino acids. Between the trimmed V and J ends, which lost 3 bases and 3 bases, there was a span of 15 bases. CDR1 and CDR2 (germline): SGHDT, YYEEEE. DNA of the CDR3: TGTGCCAGCAGCTGGGGTGGGGGCCCACCTAATGAAAAACTGTTTTTT. Translation gives CASSWGGGPPNEKLFF.

The J gene is TRBJ1-4, the V gene TRBV7-9; 9 positions agree with TRBD1. Germline V gene lookup returns CDR1 SEHNR and CDR2 FQNEAQ (reference sequence). This CDR3 has 17 residues. The V gene end was trimmed by 3 bases and the J gene end by 0 bases; junction bases not matched to a gene: 5. DNA for the CDR3: TGTGCCAGCAGCTTCACAGGGGGCGCATCAACTAATGAAAAACTGTTTTTT. This encodes CASSFTGGASTNEKLFF.

The chain combines TRBV6-1 with TRBJ1-2; tentatively, D is TRBD1 (5 bases). CDR3 length: 15 residues. V lost 1 base and J 2 bases, leaving 11 bases between the germline ends. Germline lookup yields CDR1 MNHNS and CDR2 SASEGT. The CDR3 spells CASSEETVQNYGYTF. CDR3 in DNA: TGTGCCAGCAGTGAAGAGACAGTCCAGAACTATGGCTACACCTTC.

This chain joins TRBV30 and TRBJ2-5, with 9 bases fitting TRBD2. The trim removed 0 bases at V and 3 bases at J, leaving 5 bases unmatched. CDR1 is GTSNPN and CDR2 is SVGIG in the germline V gene (reference sequence). The CDR3 is made up of 15 amino acids. CDR3 sequence (DNA): TGTGCCTGGAGTGTATCCCGACTAGCGGAAGAGACCCAGTACTTC. Encoded protein: CAWSVSRLAEETQYF.

V is TRBV30 and J is TRBJ1-3; D gene ambiguous. Germline V gene data show CDR1 as GTSNPN and CDR2 as SVGIG (reference sequence). Trimming cost V 8 bases and J 2 bases, with 16 bases left between them. The CDR3 has 14 amino acids. This CDR3 is CAGREPGTGNTIYF. CDR3 DNA sequence: TGTGCCGGTAGGGAGCCGGGGACTGGAAACACCATATATTTT.

The V call is TRBV7-6, the J call TRBJ2-7; TRBD2 aligns across 13 bases. V was pared by 1 base and J by 3 bases, with 9 bases of the junction left unmatched. There are 18 residues in the CDR3. Germline loops: CDR1 SGHVS, CDR2 FNYEAQ. This CDR3 reads CASSLGTSGRTAVYEQYF. The CDR3 nucleotides read TGTGCCAGCAGCTTAGGGACTAGCGGGAGAACCGCCGTCTACGAGCAGTACTTC.

This chain links TRBV5-6 with TRBJ2-7; 7 positions match TRBD1. V trimming: 2 bases; J trimming: 2 bases; junction bases outside the gene matches: 7. The CDR3 covers 15 residues. Germline-derived CDR1 and CDR2 are SGHDT and YYEEEE. This chain's CDR3 is CASSLFDRVTYEQYF. The CDR3 DNA is TGTGCCAGCAGCTTATTCGACAGGGTTACCTACGAGCAGTACTTC.

The chain combines TRBV5-1 with TRBJ2-3, with a tentative D call TRBD1 (5 bases). The CDR3 contains 15 residues. V gave up 2 bases and J gave up 4 bases, with 14 bases separating them. Germline CDR1 reads SGHRS; CDR2 reads YFSETQ. The CDR3 loop reads CASSLEQVSSDTQYF. In DNA form, the CDR3 reads TGCGCCAGCAGCTTAGAACAGGTCTCCTCAGATACGCAGTATTTT.

V usage is TRBV10-3 and J usage is TRBJ1-2; 7 positions agree with TRBD1. The V gene's germline CDR1 is ENHRY and CDR2 SYGVKD. V dropped 4 bases and J dropped 8; count of bases not matched to a gene: 16. The length of the CDR3 is 16 residues. CDR3 nucleotide sequence: TGTGCCATCAGTGTGGGACAGTCGGGAAGAACAGTCGGCTACACCTTC. This gives the protein CAISVGQSGRTVGYTF.